Listed below are T cell receptor beta chains from one sample, sequenced in a study of blood T cell repertoires in COVID-19. TCRdb's copy holds only in-frame clones and misses some; the assay was immunoSEQ multiplex PCR. The sample yields some 93,000 clones, 70% to 90% seen once. Specimen: peripheral blood. The receptors here all came from a woman of 80 years or more with acute or convalescent COVID-19. The CDR3 runs from the conserved cysteine through the conserved F or W. A D gene is named only where the DNA matches it firmly. Only some rows state a clone size, as once, few, many or a class for expanded clones.

. | TRBJ1-4 | TRBV7-2 | . | CASSTGVANEKLFF | TGTGCCAGCAGTACGGGAGTGGCAAATGAAAAACTGTTTTTT
. | TRBJ1-3 | TRBV5-1 | . | CASSLDGAAGNTIYF | TGCGCCAGCAGCTTGGATGGGGCCGCTGGAAACACCATATATTTT
. | TRBJ1-2 | TRBV24-1 | . | CATSDPRTANYGYTF | TGTGCCACCAGTGATCCCCGGACAGCTAACTATGGCTACACCTTC
. | TRBJ2-3 | TRBV10-3 | TRBD2 | CAISERLAGVADTQYF | TGTGCCATCAGTGAGAGACTAGCGGGGGTCGCAGATACGCAGTATTTT
. | TRBJ2-1 | TRBV4-1 | TRBD2 | CASSQESTSGYNEQFF | TGCGCCAGCAGCCAAGAATCGACTAGCGGTTACAATGAGCAGTTCTTC
. | TRBJ1-2 | TRBV18 | TRBD1 | CASSPPDRVYHGYTF | TGTGCCAGCTCACCACCGGACAGGGTATACCATGGCTACACCTTC
few | TRBJ1-4 | TRBV6-1 | . | CASSEEQATNEKLFF | TGTGCCAGCAGTGAAGAACAGGCAACTAATGAAAAACTGTTTTTT
. | TRBJ1-2 | TRBV19 | . | CASSPGSTVPNYGYTF | TGTGCCAGTAGTCCGGGATCGACGGTTCCTAACTATGGCTACACCTTC
. | TRBJ2-5 | TRBV11-3 | . | CASSLDGVGRETQYF | TGTGCCAGCAGCTTAGACGGGGTGGGCCGGGAGACCCAGTACTTC
. | TRBJ2-2 | TRBV19 | TRBD1 | CASTTDRVYTGELFF | TGTGCCAGTACCACGGACAGGGTTTACACCGGGGAGCTGTTTTTT
few | TRBJ1-5 | TRBV30 | . | CAWSAIRGVQPQHF | TGTGCCTGGAGTGCCATTAGGGGTGTTCAGCCCCAGCATTTT
. | TRBJ2-7 | TRBV7-8 | TRBD2 | CASSVGGLAVSYEQYF | TGTGCCAGCAGCGTAGGGGGACTAGCGGTCTCCTACGAGCAGTACTTC
. | TRBJ1-2 | TRBV29-1 | . | CSVRNGGSYGYTF | TGCAGCGTCCGAAATGGGGGCTCCTATGGCTACACCTTC
. | TRBJ1-2 | TRBV3-1/TRBV3-2 | . | CASSQPGYNYGYTF | TGTGCCAGCAGCCAACCAGGGTATAACTATGGCTACACCTTC
once | TRBJ2-1 | TRBV18 | TRBD2 | CASSPRGGGANEQFF | TGTGCCAGCTCACCGAGAGGCGGGGGGGCCAATGAGCAGTTCTTC
. | TRBJ2-1 | TRBV5-1 | . | CASSLGGFRNLVFNEQFF | TGCGCCAGCAGCTTGGGCGGGTTCCGAAACCTGGTCTTCAATGAGCAGTTCTTC
. | TRBJ1-2 | TRBV11-3 | . | CASSFPSGGGYGYTF | TGTGCCAGCAGCTTCCCCTCGGGGGGTGGCTATGGCTACACCTTC
. | TRBJ1-2 | TRBV6-5 | . | CASRYYREANYGYTF | TGTGCCAGCAGATACTACAGGGAAGCTAACTATGGCTACACCTTC
. | TRBJ1-2 | TRBV6-5 | . | CASISSGQPNYGYTF | TGTGCCAGCATCTCCTCGGGACAACCTAACTATGGCTACACCTTC
. | TRBJ1-5 | TRBV6-4 | . | CASSDGGSGGNQPQHF | TGTGCCAGCAGTGACGGTGGGTCGGGGGGCAATCAGCCCCAGCATTTT
. | TRBJ1-4 | TRBV6-6 | . | CASSYGAVNEKLFF | TGTGCCAGCAGTTACGGGGCAGTGAATGAAAAACTGTTTTTT
. | TRBJ1-1 | TRBV24-1 | . | CATSDSRSGNTEAFF | TGTGCCACCAGTGATTCACGGAGCGGGAACACTGAAGCTTTCTTT
. | TRBJ1-1 | TRBV2 | TRBD1 | CASRETGQRTEAFF | TGTGCCAGCAGGGAGACAGGGCAGCGGACTGAAGCTTTCTTT
. | TRBJ1-6 | TRBV3-1/TRBV3-2 | . | CASSPQVINSPLHF | TGTGCCAGCAGCCCCCAGGTCATCAATTCACCCCTCCACTTT